This T cell receptor (beta chain) was retrieved from a study of T cell clonotyping in hematopoietic cell transplantation. Measured with immunoSEQ multiplex PCR; TCRdb has only the in-frame clones, and not every one. The table includes about 12,000 clones, roughly 80% detected once. Broader study findings: After transplant, recipient diversity fell while pathologically expanded clonotypes grew through day 180.

After removal of 2 bases from V and 2 bases from J, the junction contained 5 bases not matched to a gene. The CDR3 contains 16 residues. Germline values: CDR1 SGHTA, CDR2 FQGNSA. Samples: about 28 days before transplant, then days 30, 100 and 180 after. As to this clone: Antigen: not known.

The sequence derives from a female patient aged 40-49 years who had an allogeneic stem cell transplant from a related donor, so T cells may come from the graft donor. Some clones in this sample may be carry-over from other donors' samples. The sample was PBMCs, taken 100 days after allogeneic stem cell transplant. The V gene is TRBV7-2, the J gene TRBJ2-1; the match to TRBD2 covers 8 bases. CDR3 sequence reads: CASSLSGGLTYNEQFF. In nucleotides, the CDR3 is TGTGCCAGCAGCTTAAGCGGGGGACTAACCTACAATGAGCAGTTCTTC.